The 30 T cell receptor beta chains below all came from one sample that was sequenced in a study of OX40 agonist ivuxolimab in advanced cancers. The repertoire was sequenced with immunoSEQ multiplex PCR; TCRdb's copy has only in-frame clones and lacks some. In the table there are 40,000 to 55,000 clones, 88% of which are singletons. The sample was CD4+ or CD8+ T cells sorted from blood, taken in a trial of the OX40 agonist ivuxolimab. These TCRs come from an adult with an advanced solid tumor such as melanoma, head and neck, liver or kidney cancer.

CDR3 nucleotides: TGTGCCAGCAGGTTAGACCCCCCTACAGGGGCGATTTACGAGCAGTACTTC. This translates into CASRLDPPTGAIYEQYF. This chain links TRBV27 with TRBJ2-7, with TRBD1 matching 7 bases. The CDR3 contains 17 residues. Germline values: CDR1 MNHEY, CDR2 SMNVEV (reference sequence). With V trimmed by 6 bases and J by 4 bases, 18 bases remained unmatched.

Written as DNA, the CDR3 is TGTGCCAGCAGCCAAGATGTTGGGGGCCACAATGAGCAGTTCTTC. Its protein product is CASSQDVGGHNEQFF. The chain uses TRBV14 and TRBJ2-1; tentative D call: TRBD1 (6 bases). The ends were cut back, 0 bases at V and 5 bases at J, with 11 bases in the middle. The CDR3 runs 15 residues. Germline V CDR1 and CDR2: SGHDN, FVKESK.

This clone was counted only a few times. The chain recombines TRBV30 with TRBJ2-1; 8 bases line up with TRBD1. V gave up 4 bases and J gave up 6 bases; unmatched junction bases: 8. CDR3 size: 14 residues. CDR1 is GTSNPN, CDR2 SVGIG, per germline (reference sequence). The DNA of the CDR3 is TGTGCCTGGATTAGCAGGGGGCGTTTCAATGAGCAGTTCTTC. This translates into CAWISRGRFNEQFF.

The chain is built from TRBV28 and TRBJ1-2, with D possibly TRBD1 on 5 matching bases. Trimming removed 4 bases at V and 4 bases at J, with 13 bases between. The CDR3 loop spans 14 amino acids. Germline CDR1 is MDHEN and CDR2 is SYDVKM. The CDR3 here is CASSWTRGFYGYTF. For the CDR3, the DNA is TGTGCCAGCAGTTGGACAAGGGGATTCTATGGCTACACCTTC.

Of note for this clone: The identical CDR3 is also encoded by other nucleotide sequences in the sample. The CDR3 loop reads CASSSGQNEKLFF. CDR3 sequence (DNA): TGTGCCAGCAGCTCAGGACAGAATGAAAAACTGTTTTTT. The J gene is TRBJ1-4, the V gene TRBV28; D perhaps matches TRBD1 (6 bases). Germline values: CDR1 MDHEN, CDR2 SYDVKM. Trimming left V 6 bases short and J 5 bases short, with 10 bases between. CDR3 length: 13 amino acids.

The rearrangement joins TRBV28 to TRBJ2-2, with D tentatively TRBD2 (6 bases). Germline CDR1 and CDR2: MDHEN and SYDVKM. The CDR3 is 13 residues long. Trimming took 6 bases from V and 4 from J, leaving 9 bases between them. The CDR3 spells CASRPGGTGELFF. CDR3 nucleotides: TGTGCCAGCAGGCCCGGGGGCACCGGGGAGCTGTTTTTT.

CDR3: CASSLMGQSSYEQYF. In DNA, the CDR3 is TGTGCCAGCAGCTTAATGGGACAGAGCTCCTACGAGCAGTACTTC. V usage is TRBV7-9 and J usage is TRBJ2-7, with TRBD1 matching over 7 bases. J was trimmed by 0 bases and V by 2 bases; bases with no gene match: 4. CDR3 length: 15 amino acids. The germline V gene encodes CDR1 SEHNR and CDR2 FQNEAQ (reference sequence).

The chain joins TRBV2 to TRBJ1-6; D is unclear. Trimming pared 8 bases from V and 0 bases from J, leaving 11 bases between. Germline V CDR1 and CDR2: SNHLY, FYNNEI. The CDR3 sequence is 15 residues long. CDR3 in DNA: TGTGCCAGCGCATCTGAGAGCTCCTATAATTCACCCCTCCACTTT. Encoded protein: CASASESSYNSPLHF.

There are a few counts of this clone. V is TRBV11-2 and J is TRBJ2-2; no clear D. Trimming left V 3 bases short and J 2 bases short, with 13 bases between. Germline lookup yields CDR1 SGHAT and CDR2 FQNNGV. This CDR3 is 16 amino acids long. The CDR3 sequence is CASSFRELINTGELFF. In DNA, the CDR3 is TGTGCCAGCAGCTTCCGAGAGCTGATTAACACCGGGGAGCTGTTTTTT.

The chain uses TRBV28 and TRBJ1-5, with D unresolved. Trimming left V 2 bases short and J 6 bases short, with 17 bases between. CDR1 is MDHEN, CDR2 SYDVKM, per germline. This CDR3 contains 16 residues. CDR3 nucleotide sequence: TGTGCCAGCAGTTTACTGTCCCCTGCGCTCGGTCAGCCCCAGCATTTT. This codes for CASSLLSPALGQPQHF.

V gene TRBV5-4 combines with J gene TRBJ2-1, with TRBD2 identical over 8 bases. CDR1 is SGHNT and CDR2 is YYREEE in the germline V gene (reference sequence). The CDR3 extends over 14 amino acids. The V segment lost 1 base and the J segment 7 bases; nucleotides outside the gene matches: 4. The CDR3 DNA is TGTGCCAGCAGCTTGCCCAGCGGGAGAAATGAGCAGTTCTTC. Its protein product is CASSLPSGRNEQFF.

The chain links TRBV7-6 to TRBJ2-3; D may be TRBD1 (5 bases). CDR1 and CDR2 (germline): SGHVS, FNYEAQ. This CDR3 has 13 residues. Trimming removed 5 bases at V and 4 bases at J, with 10 bases between. The CDR3 protein is CASSLQGADTQYF. Here the CDR3 DNA reads TGTGCCAGCAGCCTACAAGGGGCAGATACGCAGTATTTT.

This clone has a single count. The chain's CDR3 is CASSLTRRDEQFF. The CDR3 bases are TGTGCCAGCAGCTTAACCAGGAGGGATGAGCAGTTCTTC. V and J are TRBV7-6 and TRBJ2-1; TRBD2 is a possible D gene (6 bases). CDR3 length: 13 residues. V was trimmed by 2 bases and J by 8 bases, leaving 10 bases between them. From germline, CDR1 is SGHVS and CDR2 FNYEAQ.

The rearrangement uses TRBV28 and TRBJ1-2, with TRBD1 matching 7 bases. This CDR3 contains 14 residues. Germline CDR1 is MDHEN and CDR2 is SYDVKM. V shed 5 bases and J 8 bases; nucleotides not matched to a gene: 11. The CDR3 spells CASSQTGQVDGYTF. In DNA, the CDR3 is TGTGCCAGCAGTCAAACCGGACAGGTGGACGGCTACACCTTC.

The CDR3 sequence: CASSLTGTGVFFSYEQYF. The CDR3 region has the DNA TGCGCCAGCAGCTTAACCGGGACAGGGGTCTTTTTTTCCTACGAGCAGTACTTC. V and J are TRBV5-1 and TRBJ2-7, with TRBD1 matching 10 bases. V lost 2 bases and J lost 1; bases outside the gene matches: 12. The CDR3 extends over 18 amino acids. Looked up from germline, CDR1 is SGHRS and CDR2 is YFSETQ.

V is TRBV11-3 and J is TRBJ2-3; D is uncertain. The CDR3 contains 12 residues. V gave up 3 bases and J gave up 10 bases, with 11 bases separating them. From germline, CDR1 is SGHNT and CDR2 YENEEA. CDR3 nucleotide sequence: TGTGCCAGCAGCTTTGCGTCCAGAGCGCAGTATTTT. Its translation: CASSFASRAQYF.

The J gene is TRBJ1-5, the V gene TRBV2; a possible D gene is TRBD1 (5 bases). The V end was cut by 2 bases, the J end by 2 bases, with 13 bases between. The CDR3 spans 16 residues. Germline-derived CDR1 and CDR2 are SNHLY and FYNNEI. Here the CDR3 reads CASSELGGAGNQPQHF. The DNA for the CDR3 is TGTGCCAGCAGTGAACTGGGTGGGGCTGGCAATCAGCCCCAGCATTTT.

This clone has just one count. The chain employs TRBV7-2 and TRBJ2-2, with 14 bases fitting TRBD2. The CDR3 extends over 16 amino acids. Germline V gives CDR1 SGHTA, CDR2 FQGNSA. Germline trimming cut 3 bases from V and 6 bases from J; bases unmatched to any gene: 3. DNA of the CDR3: TGTGCCAGCAGCTTGGGACTAGCGGGAGTGGCCGGGGAGCTGTTTTTT. Its translation: CASSLGLAGVAGELFF.

The V and J genes are TRBV5-4 and TRBJ2-7, with D hard to call. The CDR3 totals 13 residues. Deletions cut 4 bases from V and 5 bases from J, with 13 bases between. Germline CDR1 SGHNT, CDR2 YYREEE (reference sequence). In DNA, the CDR3 is TGTGCCAGCAGCGAGGATGCTCTCCACGAGCAGTACTTC. Translated: CASSEDALHEQYF.

The rearrangement uses TRBV4-1 and TRBJ1-4; possibly TRBD1 for D (6 bases). V lost 1 base and J 3 bases, leaving 21 bases between the germline ends. The V gene's germline CDR1 is MGHRA and CDR2 YSYEKL. The CDR3 loop spans 19 amino acids. The CDR3 bases are TGCGCCAGCAGCCAAGTTGAAGGGGGTCGGGGGGGACCTAATGAAAAACTGTTTTTT. As protein: CASSQVEGGRGGPNEKLFF.

J is TRBJ1-1 and V is TRBV27; D remains ambiguous. This CDR3 spans 15 amino acids. V was shortened by 5 bases and J by 4 bases, with 17 bases between the two germline ends. Germline V CDR1 and CDR2: MNHEY, SMNVEV (reference sequence). CDR3 coding DNA: TGTGCCAGCAGTCGCGCGTATGATGTGGGCACTGAAGCTTTCTTT. It codes for CASSRAYDVGTEAFF.

The rearrangement joins TRBV20-1 to TRBJ2-3; TRBD2 agrees at 7 bases. The CDR3 contains 11 residues. Germline V gene sequence: CDR1 DFQATT, CDR2 SNEGSKA (reference sequence). Unmatched junction bases numbered 6, after V lost 6 bases and J lost 9 bases. The CDR3 DNA reads TGCAGTGCGCGGGACTACCCGACGCAGTATTTT. Its translation: CSARDYPTQYF.

The rearrangement uses TRBV27 and TRBJ2-1; D call uncertain. Trimming removed 3 bases from V and 8 bases from J, with 5 bases in between. Germline lookup yields CDR1 MNHEY and CDR2 SMNVEV (reference sequence). The CDR3 sequence is 11 residues long. For the CDR3, the DNA is TGTGCCAGCAGTTTCTTCCATGAGCAGTTCTTC. Encoded protein: CASSFFHEQFF.

This clone was seen only once. The gene calls are TRBV7-9 and TRBJ2-3; 13 positions match TRBD2. Germline V lookup: CDR1 SEHNR, CDR2 FQNEAQ (reference sequence). Germline trimming cut 4 bases from V and 3 bases from J; bases unmatched to any gene: 13. The CDR3 covers 19 residues. CDR3 in DNA: TGTGCCAGCAGCTCTACCGGGACTAGCGGGGTTCCCTGGACAGATACGCAGTATTTT. This gives the protein CASSSTGTSGVPWTDTQYF.

The chain combines TRBV10-3 with TRBJ2-1; 10 nucleotides align to TRBD2. CDR1 is ENHRY, CDR2 SYGVKD, per germline. Trimming cost V 10 bases and J 7 bases; bases outside gene matches: 7. The CDR3 has 13 residues. The CDR3 protein is CATQAGGPNEQFF. The CDR3 bases are TGTGCCACCCAAGCGGGAGGGCCAAATGAGCAGTTCTTC.

The chain recombines TRBV4-2 with TRBJ1-2; 9 bases map to TRBD1. The V and J ends lost 5 bases and 1 base, in that order; junction bases with no gene match: 5. The CDR3 length is 15 residues. Germline CDR1 is LGHNA and CDR2 is YNFKEQ. The CDR3 DNA reads TGTGCCAGCAGCTTAGGGACAGGGATTAACTATGGCTACACCTTC. Translating gives CASSLGTGINYGYTF.

V is TRBV12-5 and J is TRBJ1-4; perhaps TRBD1 as D (5 bases). The V and J ends lost 7 bases and 8 bases respectively, with 8 bases between them. CDR1 and CDR2 from the germline V gene are LGHNT and FRNRAP. The CDR3 runs 11 residues. CDR3 sequence (DNA): TGTGCTAGTGCCGGGGGGGAAAAACTGTTTTTT. It is translated as CASAGGEKLFF. The whole variable domain, remainder taken from reference TRBV12-5 and TRBJ1-4, is DARVTQTPRHKVTEMGQEVTMRCQPILGHNTVFWYRQTMMQGLELLAYFRNRAPLDDSGMPKDRFSAEMPDATLATLKIQPSEPRDSAVYFCASAGGEKLFFGSGTQLSVL.

The rearrangement links TRBV5-5 to TRBJ2-5; D might be TRBD1 or TRBD2, each matching 6 bases. This CDR3 has 15 residues. From germline, CDR1 is SGHKS and CDR2 YYEKEE (reference sequence). Trimming removed 4 bases from V and 5 bases from J, with 18 bases in between. The CDR3: CASSAGHRVGETQYF. Here the CDR3 DNA reads TGTGCCAGCAGCGCGGGACACAGGGTTGGGGAGACCCAGTACTTC.

V usage is TRBV7-2 and J usage is TRBJ2-5; the match to TRBD1 covers 8 bases. The end of the DNA aligns better with TRBJ2-7, so the J call may be wrong. This CDR3 contains 14 residues. Germline V gene sequence: CDR1 SGHTA, CDR2 FQGNSA. This chain's CDR3 is CASSLGDRFYEQYF. The CDR3 nucleotides are TGTGCCAGCAGCTTAGGGGACAGGTTCTACGAGCAGTACTTC.

The chain employs TRBV18 and TRBJ2-7, with D tentatively TRBD1 (6 bases). The CDR3 length is 14 residues. V was shortened by 0 bases and J by 6 bases, with 12 bases between the two germline ends. Germline CDR1 is KGHSH and CDR2 is LQKENI. The CDR3, as DNA: TGTGCCAGCTCACCACCGGGGGTACAGGGCGAGCAGTACTTC. Its translation: CASSPPGVQGEQYF.